This entry concerns a single T cell receptor (beta chain). Antigen specificity is unknown. The CDR3 length is 13 residues. Trimming took off 0 bases at V and 7 bases at J, with 10 bases between the two ends. CDR1 is MNHNY and CDR2 is SVGAGI in the germline V gene (reference sequence). These data are taken from a study of cytomegalovirus exposure and HLA in healthy donors. Study results and limitations: A later analysis found most CMV-associated TCR beta chains apparently HLA-restricted.

Primers for the PCR totalled 60 Vbeta and 13 Jbeta. Profiled with immunoSEQ multiplex PCR; TCRdb holds only in-frame clones, not every one. The data contain about 250,000 clones, about nine tenths of them singletons. V is TRBV6-6 and J is TRBJ2-7; D may be TRBD2 (5 bases). Input material: PBMCs. The TCR sequence derives from a girl aged 2 to 9 in good health and CMV-seronegative. The CDR3 loop is CASSYSTMTEQYF. DNA for the CDR3: TGTGCCAGCAGTTACTCGACTATGACAGAGCAGTACTTC.